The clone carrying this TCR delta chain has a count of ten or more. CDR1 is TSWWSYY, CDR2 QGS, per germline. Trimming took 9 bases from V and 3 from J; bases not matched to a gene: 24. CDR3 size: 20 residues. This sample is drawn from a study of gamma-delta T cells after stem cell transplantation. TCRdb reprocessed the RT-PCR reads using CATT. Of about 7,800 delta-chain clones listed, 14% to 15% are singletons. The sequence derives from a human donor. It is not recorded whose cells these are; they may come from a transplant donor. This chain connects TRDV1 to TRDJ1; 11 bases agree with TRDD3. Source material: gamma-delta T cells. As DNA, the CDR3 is TGTGCTCTCCCCCTCTCTCGAAATGGGGTACTGGGGGATAAGGCCGATAAACTCATCTTT. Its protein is CALPLSRNGVLGDKADKLIF.